This T cell receptor beta chain was retrieved from a study of cytotoxic CD8 clonotypes in ibrutinib-treated CLL. V was clipped by 7 bases and J by 4 bases; unmatched bases: 5. There are 15 residues in the CDR3. Germline values: CDR1 ENHRY, CDR2 SYGVKD. The assay was immunoSEQ multiplex PCR, and TCRdb's table has in-frame clones only and misses some. The sample yields some 310,000 clones, approximately 80% seen once. Findings and caveats of the study: Lymph node repertoires were not studied, and sampling times were unmatched. Patients showed higher baseline clonality than age-matched healthy donors, and it tracked circulating CD8+ T-cell counts.

The authors obtained roughly 2 micrograms of genomic DNA from cryopreserved PBMCs for TCR beta libraries. To note about this clone: Its antigen is as yet unknown.

The starting material was PBMCs, obtained before ibrutinib treatment. The chain has TRBV10-3 and TRBJ2-1, with 12 bases fitting TRBD2. This clonotype originated in a human donor with chronic lymphocytic leukemia. The CDR3 reads CAIKRTSGVYNEQFF. CDR3 bases: TGTGCCATCAAACGGACTAGCGGGGTTTACAATGAGCAGTTCTTC.